This TCR beta chain was recovered during a study of cytomegalovirus exposure and HLA in healthy donors (dated by TCRdb to between 2016 and 2019). About the investigation overall: An earlier analysis of more than 550 of the donors reported 276 Gb of sequence data and some 110 million unique TCR beta sequences obtained from around 180 million T cells. An early release covering roughly 600 HLA-typed donors comprised 250 to 350 gigabases of sequencing data and 85 million or so unique TCR sequences. Among the roughly 390 genotyped donors, 75% to 90% belonged to the genetic ancestry cluster associated with self-reported Caucasian donors. The study was designed to test whether signatures of past pathogen exposure could be identified by cataloging public T cell receptors. The study used immunosequencing to profile the T cell repertoires of approximately 640 subjects and linked those repertoires to cytomegalovirus serostatus. In addition to the first cohort of 650 to 750 subjects, a separate validation cohort of 120 different subjects was used. High-throughput TCR immunosequencing, statistical association of individual TCRs with disease status, and machine learning were combined to predict cytomegalovirus infection status. A later analysis re-analyzed previously published TCR beta repertoires from hundreds of donors and added high-resolution HLA genotyping to study TCR occurrence patterns. In the later analysis, no new phenotypic data were used to find candidate immune exposures; instead, reliance was placed on TCR beta sequences and their occurrence across donors. An earlier analysis of around 640 of the donors used high-throughput TCR beta sequencing to judge whether each TCR beta V gene segment behaved as functional or pseudogenic. Donor age, sex, ethnicity and CMV serostatus were compiled alongside the repertoire data. A later genetic analysis used genome-wide SNP genotypes for about 60% of the 666 donors, treating that subset as a discovery cohort. All discovery cohort repertoires had been generated using a single sequencing platform. Both class I and class II loci were covered by HLA typing, at four-digit resolution. The number of typed donors differed by locus: about 620-640 for A, B, C, DRB1 and DQB1; 522 for DQA1; 606 for DPA1; and 450 to 480 for DPB1. Five DR-DQ haplotypes were handled as single units for association and clustering because linkage in the cohort was strong. Across approximately 400 genotyped donors of the cohort, an average of about 240,000 unique TCR beta nucleotide sequences per donor were sequenced, and approximately 19% of those sequences were non-productive. Overall study results and their limits: HLA typing was unavailable for some donors at each locus, so association tests used only the typed subset. A later analysis found that most CMV-associated TCR beta chains appeared HLA-restricted, with HLA associations seemingly driven largely by CMV exposure. For the cohort, immune exposure information was limited to CMV serostatus. Only TCR beta chains were sequenced in this cohort, and the absence of alpha or paired-chain data limited detectable features. V-gene and J-gene trimming of TCR beta chains was associated with a missense DCLRE1C variant in a later genetic analysis, and the association was replicated in an independent cohort. According to a later analysis, parvovirus B19, influenza, CMV and Epstein-Barr virus appeared linked to several top co-occurrence clusters. Across donors, most TCR sequences were observed very rarely, whereas some public TCRs were present in many individuals. Correlated functional status among segregating V segments might be attributable to linkage disequilibrium, but an unknown experimental factor could not be ruled out. Compared with equally common non-associated chains, HLA-associated TCR beta chains in a later analysis were more clonally expanded and had lower generation probabilities. A group of highly shared sequence variants was considered likely to be a technical artifact of the sequencing pipeline. The classifier was reported to diagnose cytomegalovirus status with high specificity and sensitivity in both the original and validation cohorts. Because counts were too low, seventeen rarely observed V segments, including chromosome 9 orphons, were left out of the earlier analysis of a few hundred of the donors. In vitro tests confirmed that three of the cytomegalovirus-associated TCR beta chains recognize cytomegalovirus antigens. According to a later genetic analysis, donors in an Asian-associated ancestry cluster had fewer N-insertions in productive TCRs than the approximately 690-donor mean. Roughly uniform sequencing depth across donors was assumed in presence/absence analyses, although this assumption may not hold. When HLA alleles, especially DR and DQ, strongly co-occurred, attributing TCR associations to individual alleles was difficult. According to a later analysis, TCR association rates differed among HLA loci, with DRB1 alleles showing the most associated TCRs and HLA-C alleles showing the fewest. In the study, approximately 150 TCR beta chains were listed as associated with cytomegalovirus. A further reported finding was that TCR beta sequences accurately predicted the HLA-A and HLA-B alleles for most subjects in the first cohort. In an earlier analysis of around 600 of the donors, most TCR beta V segments were observed in productive rearrangements about 87% or about 30% of the time, broadly matching IMGT annotations. Specific HLA alleles were associated with 15,000 to 20,000 TCR beta sequences at a false discovery rate of 0.05 in a later analysis. It was suggested by the authors that the approach could potentially be generalized to other disease states and immunological phenotypes.

The library was produced with the immunoSEQ multiplex PCR assay. For the multiplex PCR, a mixture combining 60 forward primers for TCR Vbeta segments and 13 reverse primers for TCR Jbeta segments was used. The CDR3 region of rearranged TCR beta genes was amplified from genomic DNA with a multiplex PCR assay. The amplified TCR beta libraries were sequenced on the Illumina HiSeq System as 87-base-pair reads. In the source study's methods: A later analysis tallied 75 million to 85 million unique TCR beta chains across the 666 repertoires, and about 12 million of those chains were shared by two or more donors. Raw reads were error-corrected and collapsed into unique sequences with a nearest-neighbor algorithm that merged closely related sequences to remove PCR and sequencing errors. V, D and J gene segments were assigned by aligning CDR3 sequences to IMGT reference sequences. For a sequence to be retained, at least a six-nucleotide match to both a V gene segment and a J gene segment was required. A rearrangement was called productive if the CDR3 had no stop codons and remained in frame with V and J, and every other rearrangement was called non-productive. CDR3 was defined by IMGT convention, running from the second conserved V-encoded cysteine to the conserved J-encoded phenylalanine. The earlier analysis of some 580 of the donors excluded any sequence lacking an unambiguous match to a single V gene segment. An earlier analysis of fewer than 650 of the donors classified V segments as functional when productive rearrangements were above 56.7% and as segregating when the standard deviation between donors was above 5%. A statistical classification framework was built for diagnosing cytomegalovirus status from the catalog of TCR beta chain sequences. In a later analysis, TCR nucleotide sequences were compared against IMGT/GENE-DB human TR gene sequences so that V and J genes could be assigned. In a later analysis, CDR3 sequences and most-parsimonious VDJ recombination scenarios were assigned using the TCRdist pipeline. A later analysis defined each TCR beta chain by its CDR3 amino acid sequence plus V-gene family, and excluded reads lacking a unique V-gene family. In a later analysis, approximately 640 highly shared, low-generation-probability nucleotide sequences were removed to address suspected cross-contamination and a sequencing artifact. For each public chain, a later analysis derived a clonal expansion index from normalized ranks of inferred template counts within each repertoire. In a later analysis, generation probabilities were computed with a VDJ recombination model fitted to out-of-frame rearrangements, and the resulting probabilities were checked against IGoR. In a later analysis, TCR-TCR, TCR-HLA and TCR-CMV co-occurrence was scored with hypergeometric tests, and a repertoire-size bias correction was applied to TCR pairs. To estimate false discovery rates, a later analysis permuted the HLA or CMV assignments 20 times. In a later analysis, co-occurring TCRs were grouped using DBSCAN, with TCRdist sequence similarity added in when clustering inside HLA-allele-positive subsets. Co-occurrence clustering excluded repertoires with fewer than 30,000 or more than 120,000 public chains, plus five with anomalous nucleotide sharing. TCRdb provides this immuneACCESS table in a form limited to in-frame rearrangements. Some clones are lacking; in checked studies, under half of them reflect an unresolved V gene, and why the rest are absent is not known. The V and J calls and the clone size are those of that table, but D and trimming were determined from the DNA. The sample table records around 130,000 clones; around 81% of these occur just once. The biggest ten clones account for less than 2% of the sample.

To note about this clone: What antigen it recognizes has not been identified. Within one base of it there is no much larger clone, and no base qualities were kept.

The cohort consisted of hundreds of healthy bone marrow donors. At the time of sampling, every cohort member was nominally healthy, though immune exposures that went unrecorded were likely present. The donor tested CMV seronegative, placing the donor among the approximately 360 seronegative members of the cohort. Every donor gave a peripheral blood sample, and the peripheral blood mononuclear cells from that sample were used for TCR beta sequencing. Genomic DNA extraction from the blood cell samples was performed with the Qiagen DNeasy Blood Extraction Kit. This TCR was sampled from a woman aged 45 to 65 in good health and CMV-seronegative. Source material: PBMCs.

The CDR3 protein sequence reads: CASISGAYEQYF. In nucleotide form, the sequence is TGTGCCAGTATTTCGGGGGCCTACGAGCAGTACTTC. The chain couples TRBV19 to TRBJ2-7, and perhaps TRBD2 as D gene, on 6 matching bases. Inclusive of the bounding cysteine and phenylalanine, the CDR3 is 12 residues long. The sequence is cut down to CDR3 DNA, 36 bases in frame from base 1. A distance of 9 bases separates the germline ends of V and J, which lose 7 bases and 2 bases respectively. The germline V gene (reference sequence) sets CDR1 to LNHDA and CDR2 to SQIVND.